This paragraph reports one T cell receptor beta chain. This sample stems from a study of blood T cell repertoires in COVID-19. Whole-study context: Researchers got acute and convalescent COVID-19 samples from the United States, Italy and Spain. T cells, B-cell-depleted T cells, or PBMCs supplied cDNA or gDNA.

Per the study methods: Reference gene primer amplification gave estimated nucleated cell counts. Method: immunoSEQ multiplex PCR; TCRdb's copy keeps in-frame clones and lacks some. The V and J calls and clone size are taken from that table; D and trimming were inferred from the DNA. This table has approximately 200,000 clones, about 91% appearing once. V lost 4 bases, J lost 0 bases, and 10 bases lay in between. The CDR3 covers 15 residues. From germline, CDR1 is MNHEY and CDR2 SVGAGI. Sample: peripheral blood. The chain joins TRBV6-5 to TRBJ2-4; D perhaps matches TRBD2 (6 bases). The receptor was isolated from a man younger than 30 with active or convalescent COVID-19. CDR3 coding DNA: TGTGCCAGCAGTTGGGGCGGGGTAGCCAAAAACATTCAGTACTTC. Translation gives CASSWGGVAKNIQYF.